Following are 20 T cell receptor beta chains from one sample sequenced in a study of blood T cell repertoires in COVID-19. Measured with immunoSEQ multiplex PCR; TCRdb has only the in-frame clones, and not every one. The sample includes approximately 280,000 clones, approximately 82% of them seen just once. The sequenced material came from PBMCs or T cells enriched from blood (not recorded which). The receptors were sampled from a man between 35 and 55 years old who had been exposed to COVID-19.

This clone appeared a single time. The sample carries other DNA sequences with the same CDR3. The rearrangement links TRBV18 to TRBJ1-1; D is possibly TRBD1 (5 bases). The V end lost 3 bases, the J end lost 4 bases, and 9 bases lay between the germline ends. CDR3 length: 13 residues. Germline V gene data show CDR1 as KGHSH and CDR2 as LQKENI. The CDR3 here is CASSPSGGTEAFF. CDR3 bases: TGTGCCAGCTCACCCTCGGGGGGCACTGAAGCTTTCTTT.

The chain combines TRBV30 with TRBJ2-1; 9 positions agree with TRBD2. Losses at the gene ends were 2 bases for V and 9 bases for J; bases not matched to a gene: 8. The CDR3 totals 14 residues. Looked up from germline, CDR1 is GTSNPN and CDR2 is SVGIG (reference sequence). Here the CDR3 DNA reads TGTGCCTGGAGTTCCGGGACTAGCTTACGTGAGCAGTTCTTC. Protein product: CAWSSGTSLREQFF.

The genes are TRBV5-5 and TRBJ2-5; TRBD1 aligns across 7 bases. J was trimmed by 5 bases and V by 1 base; bases with no gene match: 5. The germline V gene encodes CDR1 SGHKS and CDR2 YYEKEE (reference sequence). This CDR3 has 14 residues. The CDR3 bases are TGTGCCAGCAGCTTGTGGACAGGTGGCGAGACCCAGTACTTC. Translating gives CASSLWTGGETQYF. The variable domain in full, completed from reference TRBV5-5 and TRBJ2-5, reads DAGVTQSPTHLIKTRGQQVTLRCSPISGHKSVSWYQQVLGQGPQFIFQYYEKEERGRGNFPDRFSARQFPNYSSELNVNALLLGDSALYLCASSLWTGGETQYFGPGTRLLVL.

The V gene is TRBV27, the J gene TRBJ2-1, with 7 nucleotides matching TRBD2. The J segment lost 15 bases and the V segment lost 0 bases, leaving 17 bases of the junction unmatched. The germline V gene has CDR1 MNHEY and CDR2 SMNVEV (reference sequence). The CDR3 is made up of 16 amino acids. The CDR3: CASSLSQQVSSAGLFF. The CDR3 nucleotides read TGTGCCAGCAGTTTATCGCAGCAAGTATCTTCAGCGGGACTGTTCTTC.

The chain joins TRBV29-1 to TRBJ2-1; 8 bases are shared with TRBD2. Trimming took 2 bases from V and 4 from J; bases not matched to a gene: 10. The CDR3 runs to 16 residues. Germline-derived CDR1 and CDR2 are SQVTM and ANQGSEA. For the CDR3, the DNA is TGCAGCGTTGAACCCGGGGTAGCGGGATCATACAATGAGCAGTTCTTC. It specifies CSVEPGVAGSYNEQFF.

J is TRBJ1-5 and V is TRBV12-3 or TRBV12-4; D is uncertain. Between the trimmed V and J ends, which lost 6 bases and 4 bases, there was a span of 10 bases. There are 13 residues in the CDR3. CDR3 nucleotides: TGTGCCAGCAGCACGATCACAAATCAGCCCCAGCATTTT. The encoded protein is CASSTITNQPQHF.

This chain links TRBV7-8 with TRBJ2-5, with TRBD1 identical over 7 bases. V was clipped by 1 base and J by 5 bases; unmatched bases: 7. The V gene's germline CDR1 is SGHVS and CDR2 FQNEAQ. The length of the CDR3 is 15 residues. The CDR3 DNA follows: TGTGCCAGCAGCTTAGGAGGGGGCGCGATCGAGACCCAGTACTTC. The encoded protein is CASSLGGGAIETQYF.

The chain uses TRBV12-3 or TRBV12-4 and TRBJ1-1; unclear D gene. The germline V and J ends were trimmed by 3 bases and 3 bases, with 8 bases remaining between them. This CDR3 has 13 amino acids. The DNA for the CDR3 is TGTGCCAGCAGTTTTTTTTCGGACACTGAAGCTTTCTTT. It yields the protein CASSFFSDTEAFF.

The J gene is TRBJ1-1, the V gene TRBV30; 8 bases align to TRBD1. V was pared by 0 bases and J by 9 bases, with 18 bases of the junction left unmatched. The CDR3 totals 17 residues. Per germline, CDR1 GTSNPN and CDR2 SVGIG (reference sequence). DNA for the CDR3: TGTGCCTGGAGTGTACAAGCGACAGGGGAGCATAAAACCAAAGCTTTCTTT. Amino acid sequence: CAWSVQATGEHKTKAFF. Variable domain in full (rest from reference TRBV30 and TRBJ1-1): SQTIHQWPATLVQPVGSPLSLECTVEGTSNPNLYWYRQAAGRGLQLLFYSVGIGQISSEVPQNLSASRPQDRQFILSSKKLLLSDSGFYLCAWSVQATGEHKTKAFFGQGTRLTVV.

The CDR3 protein is CASSYLSPTSNEQFF. The CDR3 bases are TGTGCCAGCAGTTACTTATCTCCGACAAGCAATGAGCAGTTCTTC. This chain joins TRBV6-5 and TRBJ2-1; D is unclear. Germline V gene data show CDR1 as MNHEY and CDR2 as SVGAGI. CDR3 size: 15 residues. The germline V and J ends were trimmed by 1 base and 6 bases, with 13 bases remaining between them.

For this clone: In the same sample, other DNA sequences code for this CDR3. The V gene is TRBV9, the J gene TRBJ2-7; 11 bases agree with TRBD2. This CDR3 has 15 amino acids. Looked up from germline, CDR1 is SGDLS and CDR2 is YYNGEE. The V segment lost 3 bases and the J segment 2 bases; nucleotides outside the gene matches: 4. CDR3: CASSGLAGGPYEQYF. In DNA form, the CDR3 reads TGTGCCAGCAGCGGCTTAGCGGGAGGGCCCTACGAGCAGTACTTC.

This chain joins TRBV27 and TRBJ1-2, with D unclear. CDR1 is MNHEY, CDR2 SMNVEV, per germline (reference sequence). Trimming took off 4 bases at V and 5 bases at J, with 11 bases between the two ends. The CDR3 extends over 13 amino acids. The CDR3 DNA follows: TGTGCCAGCAGTTCACTTGCGGGGTATGGCTACACCTTC. Amino acid sequence: CASSSLAGYGYTF.

The genes are TRBV19 and TRBJ2-7, with D perhaps matching TRBD2 (5 bases). Per germline, CDR1 LNHDA and CDR2 SQIVND (reference sequence). The CDR3 has 15 residues. Trimming left V 11 bases short and J 4 bases short, with 24 bases between. This CDR3 is CAPADSGGLIYEQYF. Written as DNA, the CDR3 is TGTGCCCCCGCAGATTCGGGCGGGCTGATTTACGAGCAGTACTTC. Complete variable domain (other parts from reference TRBV19 and TRBJ2-7): DGGITQSPKYLFRKEGQNVTLSCEQNLNHDAMYWYRQDPGQGLRLIYYSQIVNDFQKGDIAEGYSVSREKKESFPLTVTSAQKNPTAFYLCAPADSGGLIYEQYFGPGTRLTVT.

This clone appeared once. V is TRBV5-1 and J is TRBJ2-7; D is possibly TRBD2 (5 bases). The germline V gene has CDR1 SGHRS and CDR2 YFSETQ. Trimming removed 4 bases at V and 3 bases at J, with 14 bases between. The CDR3 spans 14 residues. The CDR3, as DNA: TGCGCCAGCAGCCCAGCTAGCTCCCACTACGAGCAGTACTTC. Protein: CASSPASSHYEQYF.

This chain links TRBV29-1 with TRBJ2-1; TRBD1 matches at 10 bases. CDR1 and CDR2 from the germline V gene are SQVTM and ANQGSEA. This CDR3 is built from 16 residues. The CDR3 spells CGDPADRDRGNNEQFF. The CDR3 bases are TGCGGCGATCCCGCGGACCGGGACAGGGGAAACAATGAGCAGTTCTTC.

This clone came up once. The J gene is TRBJ1-2, the V gene TRBV25-1; D remains ambiguous. Germline V CDR1 and CDR2: MGHDK, SYGVNS. Between the trimmed V and J ends, which lost 8 bases and 9 bases, there was a span of 19 bases. This CDR3 has 13 residues. CDR3 nucleotide sequence: TGTGCCAGCCGCGTACCGGGTCGAGCCCGCTACACCTTC. This sequence encodes CASRVPGRARYTF.

This chain links TRBV19 with TRBJ2-3, with D possibly TRBD1 on 6 matching bases. The V and J ends lost 4 bases and 8 bases respectively, with 22 bases between them. Germline V gene sequence: CDR1 LNHDA, CDR2 SQIVND (reference sequence). This CDR3 contains 16 residues. As DNA, the CDR3 is TGTGCCAGTAGTAGTCGCCGGGACAAATCACTGGGTACGCAGTATTTT. Protein: CASSSRRDKSLGTQYF.

The gene calls are TRBV7-9 and TRBJ2-1; possible D gene TRBD2, 6 bases. Germline V CDR1 and CDR2: SEHNR, FQNEAQ (reference sequence). This CDR3 is built from 12 residues. V gave up 9 bases and J gave up 10 bases, with 16 bases separating them. The CDR3 region has the DNA TGTGCCAGGTTAAATCACCGGGGGGAGCAGTTCTTC. Residues: CARLNHRGEQFF.

This clone was seen only once. The chain has TRBV3-1 (or the pseudogene TRBV3-2) and TRBJ1-2; D is possibly TRBD1 (5 bases). Trimming took 4 bases from V and 5 from J, leaving 17 bases between them. This CDR3 comprises 15 residues. CDR1 is LGHDT and CDR2 is YNNKEL in the germline V gene (reference sequence). The CDR3 DNA reads as TGTGCCAGCAGCCCAGCGAGCGGGACTGAATATGGCTACACCTTC. Amino acids: CASSPASGTEYGYTF.

The CDR3 protein is CASRNDRYGQPQHF. DNA for the CDR3: TGTGCCAGCAGGAACGACAGGTACGGTCAGCCCCAGCATTTT. The V call is TRBV6-5, the J call TRBJ1-5; possibly TRBD1 for D (6 bases). Deletions cut 6 bases from V and 6 bases from J, with 15 bases between. CDR3 length: 14 residues. Germline CDR1 and CDR2: MNHEY and SVGAGI.